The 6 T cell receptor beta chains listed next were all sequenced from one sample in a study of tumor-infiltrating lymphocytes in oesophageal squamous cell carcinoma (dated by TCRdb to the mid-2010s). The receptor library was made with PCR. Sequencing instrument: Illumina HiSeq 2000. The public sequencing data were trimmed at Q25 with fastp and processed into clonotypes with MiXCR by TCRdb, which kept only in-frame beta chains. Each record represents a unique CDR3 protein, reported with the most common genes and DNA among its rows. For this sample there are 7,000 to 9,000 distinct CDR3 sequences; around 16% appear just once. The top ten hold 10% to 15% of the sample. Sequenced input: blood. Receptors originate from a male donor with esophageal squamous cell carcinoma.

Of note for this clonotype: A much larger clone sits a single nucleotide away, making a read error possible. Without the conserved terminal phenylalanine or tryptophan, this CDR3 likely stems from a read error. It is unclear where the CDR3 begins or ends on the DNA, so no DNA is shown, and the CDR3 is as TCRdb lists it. The CDR3 sequence: CASSIYSGGANEQFS. The chain carries TRBV19 and TRBJ2-3; no DNA check was done on the table's D call, TRBD2. From germline, CDR1 is LNHDA and CDR2 SQIVND (reference sequence). The CDR3 is 15 amino acids in total, end residues counted.

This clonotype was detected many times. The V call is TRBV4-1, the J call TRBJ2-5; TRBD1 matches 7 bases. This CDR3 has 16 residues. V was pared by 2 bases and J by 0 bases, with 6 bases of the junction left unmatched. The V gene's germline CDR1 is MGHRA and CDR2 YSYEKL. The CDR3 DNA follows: TGCGCCAGCAGCCAAACCCAGGGACAGAACCAAGAGACCCAGTACTTC. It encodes CASSQTQGQNQETQYF.

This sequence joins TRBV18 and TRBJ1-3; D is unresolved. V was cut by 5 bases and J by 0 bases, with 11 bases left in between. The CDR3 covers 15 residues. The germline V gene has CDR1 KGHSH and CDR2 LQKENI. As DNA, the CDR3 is TGTGCCAGCTCAATGGCCATCGCCTCTGGAAACACCATATATTTT. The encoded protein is CASSMAIASGNTIYF.

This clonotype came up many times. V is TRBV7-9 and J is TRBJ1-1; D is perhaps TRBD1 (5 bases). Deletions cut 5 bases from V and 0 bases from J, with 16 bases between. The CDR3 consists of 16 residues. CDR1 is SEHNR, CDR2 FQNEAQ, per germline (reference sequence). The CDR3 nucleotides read TGTGCCAGCAGCGGACACCCTCTCCCTGTGAACACTGAAGCTTTCTTT. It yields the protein CASSGHPLPVNTEAFF.

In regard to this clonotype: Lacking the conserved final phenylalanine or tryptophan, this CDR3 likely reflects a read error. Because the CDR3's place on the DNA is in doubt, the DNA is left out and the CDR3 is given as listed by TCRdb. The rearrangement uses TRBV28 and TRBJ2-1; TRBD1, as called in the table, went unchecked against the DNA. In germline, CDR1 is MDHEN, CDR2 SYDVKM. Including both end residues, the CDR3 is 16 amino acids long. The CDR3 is CASTKTGLNYGYTFGS.

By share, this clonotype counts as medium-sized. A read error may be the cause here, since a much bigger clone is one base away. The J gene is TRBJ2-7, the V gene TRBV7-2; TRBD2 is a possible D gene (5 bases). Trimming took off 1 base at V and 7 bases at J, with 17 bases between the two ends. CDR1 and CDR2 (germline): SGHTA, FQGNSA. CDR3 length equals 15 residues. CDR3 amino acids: CASSLGTFSYNEQYF. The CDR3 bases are TGTGCCAGCAGCTTAGGGACTTTCTCCTACAATGAGCAGTACTTC. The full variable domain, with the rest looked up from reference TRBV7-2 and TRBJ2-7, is GAGVSQSPSNKVTEKGKDVELRCDPISGHTALYWYRQSLGQGLEFLIYFQGNSAPDKSGLPSDRFSAERTGGSVSTLTIQRTQQEDSAVYLCASSLGTFSYNEQYFGPGTRLTVT.